This entry lists 7 T cell receptor beta chains sequenced from one sample in a study of technical replicates of blood from several donors. The repertoire was sequenced with immunoSEQ multiplex PCR; TCRdb's copy has only in-frame clones and lacks some. The sample yields some 77,000 clones, about 86% seen once. What was sequenced was PBMCs. Receptors were obtained from a human donor in good health. Some clones in this sample may be carry-over from other donors' samples.

This chain links TRBV7-9 with TRBJ1-1, with D maybe TRBD1 (5 bases). This CDR3 is built from 15 residues. V lost 5 bases and J 11 bases, leaving 24 bases between the germline ends. CDR1 and CDR2 from the germline V gene are SEHNR and FQNEAQ (reference sequence). CDR3 residues: CASSNRDSSTPAAFF. CDR3 bases: TGTGCCAGCAGCAACCGGGACTCCTCCACCCCTGCCGCTTTCTTT.

J is TRBJ2-1 and V is TRBV7-9; D is possibly TRBD1 (5 bases). Germline V gene sequence: CDR1 SEHNR, CDR2 FQNEAQ (reference sequence). CDR3 length: 14 residues. With 1 base removed from V and 7 bases from J, the gap between germline ends came to 11 bases. The CDR3 loop reads CASSLVQGLNEQFF. The CDR3 coding sequence is TGTGCCAGCAGCTTAGTTCAGGGTTTGAATGAGCAGTTCTTC. Filled out from reference TRBV7-9 and TRBJ2-1, the complete variable domain reads DTGVSQNPRHKITKRGQNVTFRCDPISEHNRLYWYRQTLGQGPEFLTYFQNEAQLEKSRLLSDRFSAERPKGSFSTLEIQRTEQGDSAMYLCASSLVQGLNEQFFGPGTRLTVL.

This chain links TRBV11-2 with TRBJ1-2, with 10 bases matching TRBD1. Germline assignment: CDR1 SGHAT and CDR2 FQNNGV. The length of the CDR3 is 16 residues. V lost 5 bases to trimming and J lost 1 base; unmatched junction nucleotides: 7. CDR3: CASSAGQGMGNYGYTF. CDR3 nucleotide sequence: TGTGCCAGCAGCGCGGGACAGGGGATGGGTAACTATGGCTACACCTTC.

This chain uses TRBV20-1 with TRBJ2-7; D call uncertain. V was trimmed by 1 base and J by 4 bases, leaving 5 bases between them. Germline V gene data show CDR1 as DFQATT and CDR2 as SNEGSKA (reference sequence). CDR3 size: 11 residues. CDR3 coding DNA: TGCAGTGCTAGAGGCGCGTACGAGCAGTACTTC. This translates into CSARGAYEQYF.

The chain links TRBV5-1 to TRBJ2-3, with D perhaps TRBD2 (5 bases). With 0 bases removed from V and 2 bases from J, the gap between germline ends came to 7 bases. The germline V gene has CDR1 SGHRS and CDR2 YFSETQ. The CDR3 has 14 amino acids. The CDR3 DNA sequence: TGCGCCAGCAGCTTGGCCGGGAACACAGATACGCAGTATTTT. Translated: CASSLAGNTDTQYF.

The chain combines TRBV5-1 with TRBJ1-2; TRBD1 matches 8 bases. CDR3 length equals 14 residues. Germline V gene sequence: CDR1 SGHRS, CDR2 YFSETQ. The ends lost 0 bases at V and 2 bases at J; junction bases unmatched: 0. The CDR3 coding sequence is TGCGCCAGCAGCTTGGGGACAGGGAACTATGGCTACACCTTC. Translation: CASSLGTGNYGYTF.

The V gene is TRBV5-5, the J gene TRBJ1-3; 7 bases map to TRBD1. Trimming removed 0 bases from V and 3 bases from J; junction bases left unmatched: 3. The CDR3 loop spans 15 amino acids. Germline-derived CDR1 and CDR2 are SGHKS and YYEKEE (reference sequence). The CDR3 is CASSLAPGGGNTIYF. The CDR3 DNA follows: TGTGCCAGCAGCTTGGCGCCAGGGGGTGGAAACACCATATATTTT.